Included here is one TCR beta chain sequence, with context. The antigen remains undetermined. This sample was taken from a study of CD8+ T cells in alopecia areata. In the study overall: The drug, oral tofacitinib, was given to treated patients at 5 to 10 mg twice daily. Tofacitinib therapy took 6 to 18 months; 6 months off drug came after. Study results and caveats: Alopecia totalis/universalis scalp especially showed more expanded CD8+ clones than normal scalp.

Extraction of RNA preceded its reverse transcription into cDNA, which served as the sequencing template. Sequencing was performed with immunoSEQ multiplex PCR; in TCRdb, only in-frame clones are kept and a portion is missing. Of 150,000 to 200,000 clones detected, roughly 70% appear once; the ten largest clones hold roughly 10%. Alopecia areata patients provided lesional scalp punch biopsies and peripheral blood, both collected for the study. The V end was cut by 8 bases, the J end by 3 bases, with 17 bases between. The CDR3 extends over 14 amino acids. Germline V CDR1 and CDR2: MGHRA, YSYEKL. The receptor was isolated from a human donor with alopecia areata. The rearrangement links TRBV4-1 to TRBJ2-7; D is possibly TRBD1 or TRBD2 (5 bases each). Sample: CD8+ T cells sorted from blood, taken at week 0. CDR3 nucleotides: TGCGCCAGCGAAGAGGGTAGGGGAGTCTACGAGCAGTACTTC. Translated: CASEEGRGVYEQYF.